Below are 24 T cell receptor beta chains sequenced from a single sample in a study of OX40 agonist ivuxolimab in advanced cancers. The library came from the immunoSEQ multiplex PCR assay. TCRdb carries this immuneACCESS record with in-frame sequences only. Its versions omit some clonotypes, under half of them owing to an unresolved V gene in the studies checked, with the rest unexplained. The sample data list about 72,000 clones, and about 88% of these were observed just once. Of the sample, around 0.97% falls within the top ten clones. Sample: CD4+ or CD8+ T cells sorted from blood, taken in a trial of the OX40 agonist ivuxolimab. The receptors originated from an adult with an advanced solid tumor such as melanoma, head and neck, liver or kidney cancer.

The chain uses TRBV10-3 and TRBJ2-3; 8 nucleotides line up with TRBD2. The V gene end was trimmed by 3 bases and the J gene end by 2 bases; junction bases not matched to a gene: 4. This CDR3 region has 15 residues. In germline, CDR1 is ENHRY, CDR2 SYGVKD. CDR3: CAISDQRGNTDTQYF. The CDR3 DNA follows: TGTGCCATCAGTGATCAGCGGGGGAACACAGATACGCAGTATTTT.

The rearrangement links TRBV28 to TRBJ2-7; TRBD2 matches 7 bases. J was trimmed by 7 bases and V by 8 bases; bases with no gene match: 11. CDR3 length: 13 residues. Per the germline V gene, CDR1 is MDHEN and CDR2 is SYDVKM. CDR3 in DNA: TGTGCCAGCCTTAGCGGGCGGGTCGGGGAGCAGTACTTC. It translates to CASLSGRVGEQYF.

The CDR3 loop reads CASSLGVGGTDTQYF. CDR3 DNA sequence: TGTGCCAGCAGCCTCGGGGTCGGGGGCACAGATACGCAGTATTTT. The rearrangement links TRBV5-4 to TRBJ2-3, with a weak D call TRBD2 (5 bases). The CDR3 runs to 15 residues. In germline, CDR1 is SGHNT, CDR2 YYREEE (reference sequence). The V gene lost 4 bases and the J gene lost 1 base, with 13 bases spanning the gap. The full variable domain, in which reference TRBV5-4 and TRBJ2-3 provide the parts outside the CDR3, is ETGVTQSPTHLIKTRGQQVTLRCSSQSGHNTVSWYQQALGQGPQFIFQYYREEENGRGNFPPRFSGLQFPNYSSELNVNALELDDSALYLCASSLGVGGTDTQYFGPGTRLTVL.

The J gene is TRBJ1-3, the V gene TRBV5-6; D perhaps matches TRBD1 (5 bases). This CDR3 contains 14 residues. V lost 0 bases, J lost 6 bases, and 10 bases lay in between. Germline V gives CDR1 SGHDT, CDR2 YYEEEE. The CDR3 DNA sequence: TGTGCCAGCAGCTTGGTGGGGGTCGCAAACACCATATATTTT. Translation: CASSLVGVANTIYF.

This clone came up once. The V call is TRBV11-1, the J call TRBJ2-3; D is uncertain. This CDR3 comprises 17 residues. Germline CDR1 reads SGHAT; CDR2 reads FQDESV (reference sequence). Trimming removed 5 bases at V and 1 base at J, with 19 bases between. This CDR3 is CASSPPGRAFGTDTQYF. For the CDR3, the DNA is TGTGCCAGCAGCCCCCCCGGAAGGGCTTTTGGCACAGATACGCAGTATTTT. The entire variable domain, with the rest obtained from reference TRBV11-1 and TRBJ2-3, is as follows: EAEVAQSPRYKITEKSQAVAFWCDPISGHATLYWYRQILGQGPELLVQFQDESVVDDSQLPKDRFSAERLKGVDSTLKIQPAELGDSAMYLCASSPPGRAFGTDTQYFGPGTRLTVL.

The CDR3: CASSHNLAGVDIQYF. Written as DNA, the CDR3 is TGTGCCAGCAGCCACAATCTAGCGGGAGTAGACATTCAGTACTTC. This chain joins TRBV11-3 and TRBJ2-4; 10 positions match TRBD2. Germline CDR1 is SGHNT and CDR2 is YENEEA. The CDR3 runs to 15 residues. V lost 5 bases and J lost 8; bases outside the gene matches: 9.

This clone was seen only once. V usage is TRBV2 and J usage is TRBJ2-1; no definite D call. This CDR3 contains 15 residues. Germline CDR1 reads SNHLY; CDR2 reads FYNNEI. Trimming shortened V by 1 base and J by 3 bases, and 10 bases separated the two germline ends. The CDR3 region is CASSEDRGFYNEQFF. DNA of the CDR3: TGTGCCAGCAGTGAAGACCGCGGATTCTACAATGAGCAGTTCTTC.

This clone occurred a few times. As DNA, the CDR3 is TGCGCCAGCAGCCCCGGAAGAAGTCAGCCCCAGCATTTT. This translates into CASSPGRSQPQHF. The genes are TRBV4-3 and TRBJ1-5; D gene uncertain. Trimming stripped 4 bases from V and 6 bases from J, with 10 bases between. Per the germline V gene, CDR1 is LGHNA and CDR2 is YSLEER. The length of the CDR3 is 13 residues.

The chain is built from TRBV2 and TRBJ2-2, with D possibly matching TRBD2 (6 bases). CDR3 length: 23 residues. Germline V lookup: CDR1 SNHLY, CDR2 FYNNEI. The V end lost 5 bases, the J end lost 1 base, and 35 bases lay between the germline ends. The CDR3 sequence: CASSPPLSAAVGGAGMNTGELFF. CDR3 sequence (DNA): TGTGCCAGCAGTCCTCCTCTCAGTGCAGCGGTAGGTGGAGCGGGCATGAACACCGGGGAGCTGTTTTTT.

This chain connects TRBV5-6 to TRBJ2-5; D unclear. The CDR3 is 14 residues long. Germline CDR1 and CDR2: SGHDT and YYEEEE. V lost 5 bases and J 14 bases, leaving 25 bases between the germline ends. The CDR3 sequence: CASSTFGTLAGVYF. The CDR3 nucleotides read TGTGCCAGCAGTACGTTTGGTACATTGGCTGGGGTATACTTC. Supplemented by reference TRBV5-6 and TRBJ2-5, the full variable domain reads DAGVTQSPTHLIKTRGQQVTLRCSPKSGHDTVSWYQQALGQGPQFIFQYYEEEERQRGNFPDRFSGHQFPNYSSELNVNALLLGDSALYLCASSTFGTLAGVYFGPGTRLLVL.

This clone was seen once. The chain couples TRBV5-1 to TRBJ1-6; maybe TRBD1 (5 bases). CDR1 is SGHRS and CDR2 is YFSETQ in the germline V gene. The ends were cut back, 0 bases at V and 9 bases at J, with 13 bases in the middle. The CDR3 is 15 amino acids. In DNA, the CDR3 is TGCGCCAGCAGCTTGGGGCCAGGGTCGGCTTCACCCCTCCACTTT. Protein product: CASSLGPGSASPLHF.

To note about this clone: Within the sample, other DNA sequences also encode this same CDR3. The chain carries TRBV7-9 and TRBJ1-1, with TRBD1 as a possible D gene (6 bases). CDR3 length: 13 residues. Trimming removed 1 base at V and 3 bases at J, with 6 bases between. Germline lookup yields CDR1 SEHNR and CDR2 FQNEAQ (reference sequence). The CDR3 loop reads CASSLEGDTEAFF. In DNA, the CDR3 is TGTGCCAGCAGCTTAGAGGGGGACACTGAAGCTTTCTTT.

The gene calls are TRBV5-4 and TRBJ2-7, with TRBD1 matching over 7 bases. Germline loops: CDR1 SGHNT, CDR2 YYREEE (reference sequence). This CDR3 has 15 amino acids. V lost 4 bases and J lost 5; bases outside the gene matches: 12. For the CDR3, the DNA is TGTGCCAGCAGCCCCCAAGGGGGCTTAAATGACGAGCAGTACTTC. Residues: CASSPQGGLNDEQYF.

J is TRBJ2-7 and V is TRBV18, with a possible D match to TRBD1 (5 bases). This CDR3 comprises 16 residues. V lost 3 bases and J 2 bases, leaving 17 bases between the germline ends. CDR1 is KGHSH, CDR2 LQKENI, per germline. The CDR3 spells CASSPTYGQGPYEQYF. CDR3 sequence (DNA): TGTGCCAGCTCACCGACGTACGGGCAGGGCCCCTACGAGCAGTACTTC. The full variable domain, with the rest looked up from reference TRBV18 and TRBJ2-7, is NAGVMQNPRHLVRRRGQEARLRCSPMKGHSHVYWYRQLPEEGLKFMVYLQKENIIDESGMPKERFSAEFPKEGPSILRIQQVVRGDSAAYFCASSPTYGQGPYEQYFGPGTRLTVT.

This chain uses TRBV10-3 with TRBJ2-6; D not certain. Trimming pared 4 bases from V and 0 bases from J, leaving 4 bases between. This CDR3 contains 14 residues. Germline V lookup: CDR1 ENHRY, CDR2 SYGVKD. The CDR3 DNA reads as TGTGCCATCAGTGTGGGCTCTGGGGCCAACGTCCTGACTTTC. Translation: CAISVGSGANVLTF.

The genes are TRBV7-2 and TRBJ2-2; 8 bases are a match to TRBD1. Germline V gene data show CDR1 as SGHTA and CDR2 as FQGNSA. The CDR3 consists of 15 residues. V lost 3 bases to trimming and J lost 6 bases; unmatched junction nucleotides: 6. This chain's CDR3 is CASSLGDRRAGELFF. In nucleotides, the CDR3 is TGTGCCAGCAGCTTGGGGGACAGGCGGGCCGGGGAGCTGTTTTTT.

CDR3 nucleotide sequence: TGTGCCAGCAGTTTAGGGATCTGGGACAGGGGGAAATTCAATGAAAAACTGTTTTTT. Encoded protein: CASSLGIWDRGKFNEKLFF. The chain recombines TRBV28 with TRBJ1-4; 11 nucleotides align to TRBD1. CDR3 length: 19 residues. V lost 2 bases to trimming and J lost 5 bases; unmatched junction nucleotides: 13. Germline V gene sequence: CDR1 MDHEN, CDR2 SYDVKM.

The V and J genes are TRBV5-5 and TRBJ1-1; D gene unclear. In germline, CDR1 is SGHKS, CDR2 YYEKEE (reference sequence). Trimming removed 0 bases from V and 0 bases from J, with 12 bases in between. CDR3 length: 16 residues. The CDR3 DNA reads as TGTGCCAGCAGCTTGGGCATAGGGTATATGAACACTGAAGCTTTCTTT. This sequence encodes CASSLGIGYMNTEAFF. Full variable domain (outside the CDR3, taken from reference TRBV5-5 and TRBJ1-1): DAGVTQSPTHLIKTRGQQVTLRCSPISGHKSVSWYQQVLGQGPQFIFQYYEKEERGRGNFPDRFSARQFPNYSSELNVNALLLGDSALYLCASSLGIGYMNTEAFFGQGTRLTVV.

The chain carries TRBV11-3 and TRBJ2-5, with D tentatively TRBD1 or TRBD2 (5 bases each). The CDR3 covers 14 residues. Germline assignment: CDR1 SGHNT and CDR2 YENEEA. Trimming stripped 3 bases from V and 5 bases from J, with 13 bases between. The CDR3 protein is CASSLGRSGETQYF. The DNA of the CDR3 is TGTGCCAGCAGCTTGGGACGGTCGGGGGAGACCCAGTACTTC.

This rearrangement joins TRBV6-6 to TRBJ1-4; no definite D call. Trimming cost V 10 bases and J 3 bases, with 18 bases left between them. The CDR3 totals 15 residues. The germline V gene encodes CDR1 MNHNY and CDR2 SVGAGI (reference sequence). CDR3 DNA: TGTGCCATCCACCCCAGCGACACAGCTAATGAAAAACTGTTTTTT. Its protein is CAIHPSDTANEKLFF.

This clone was recorded once. This CDR3 reads CASSTGTINSPLHF. The CDR3 DNA reads TGTGCCAGCAGCACGGGTACCATCAATTCACCCCTCCACTTT. V and J are TRBV25-1 and TRBJ1-6, with D unclear. Germline loops: CDR1 MGHDK, CDR2 SYGVNS. The CDR3 consists of 14 residues. V was cut by 6 bases and J by 7 bases, with 13 bases left in between.

V gene TRBV6-1 combines with J gene TRBJ2-2; D is unresolved. This CDR3 contains 11 residues. Trimming pared 2 bases from V and 5 bases from J, leaving 0 bases between. CDR1 MNHNS and CDR2 SASEGT come from the germline V gene. Here the CDR3 reads CASSETGELFF. CDR3 sequence (DNA): TGTGCCAGCAGTGAAACCGGGGAGCTGTTTTTT.

The rearrangement links TRBV7-2 to TRBJ2-1, with TRBD2 identical over 11 bases. This CDR3 spans 16 amino acids. Germline V lookup: CDR1 SGHTA, CDR2 FQGNSA. The ends lost 3 bases at V and 4 bases at J; junction bases unmatched: 5. Written as DNA, the CDR3 is TGTGCCAGCAGCTTCTTACGACTAGCGGGGTACAATGAGCAGTTCTTC. This sequence encodes CASSFLRLAGYNEQFF.

V is TRBV4-3 and J is TRBJ2-7; maybe TRBD1 (5 bases). The CDR3 has 15 residues. Deletions cut 0 bases from V and 7 bases from J, with 16 bases between. The germline gives CDR1 LGHNA, CDR2 YSLEER. CDR3: CASSQDLARAQEQYF. CDR3 bases: TGCGCCAGCAGCCAAGATCTTGCCAGGGCGCAAGAGCAGTACTTC.